This record covers a single T cell receptor beta chain. Its antigen is undetermined. The CDR3 totals 14 residues. Trimming removed 2 bases from V and 10 bases from J, with 12 bases in between. Germline values: CDR1 MNHEY, CDR2 SVGEGT. Uncontrolled infection, other autoimmune disease, pregnancy and lactation each barred patients from inclusion. The data are from a study of T cells in Graves' hyperthyroidism and ophthalmopathy. Study background: Peripheral blood was taken when the disease was first diagnosed, before any treatment began.

Amplification targeted TCR beta CDR3 regions from RNA transcripts. Researchers ran a first-round RT-PCR on the TCR CDR3 using the HTBI primer set. TCRdb called the multiplex PCR reads again in MiXCR, with one record for every CDR3 protein. The sample has about 720,000 distinct CDR3 sequences; over 15% are singletons. Overall study results and limits: Model-based prediction identified ophthalmopathy a median 6.5 months prior to its onset. From stable hyperthyroidism, ophthalmopathy was set apart by a 13 V-J model.

Sequenced input: blood. The chain is built from TRBV6-2 or TRBV6-3 and TRBJ1-6; D call uncertain. The clonotype was recovered from a woman in her forties or fifties with Graves' hyperthyroidism that later progressed to Graves' ophthalmopathy. CDR3 coding DNA: TGTGCCAGCAGTTACGCGGACCAGAACTCACCCCTCCACTTT. This gives the protein CASSYADQNSPLHF.